These 20 T cell receptor beta chains originate from one sample sequenced in a study of T cells in narcolepsy. TCRdb's copy holds only in-frame clones and misses some; the assay was immunoSEQ multiplex PCR. Of over 40,000 clones in the sample, more than 70% are singletons; the top ten hold more than 0.9%. Sequenced: CD45RA- memory CD4+ T cells from PBMCs. The receptors originated from a human donor with narcolepsy.

This chain joins TRBV11-2 and TRBJ1-6; 11 bases match TRBD1. Germline loops: CDR1 SGHAT, CDR2 FQNNGV. Unmatched junction bases numbered 7, after V lost 2 bases and J lost 10 bases. This CDR3 region has 16 residues. The CDR3 DNA reads TGTGCCAGCAGCTTACTAGGACAGGGGGCACGATCACCCCTCCACTTT. This sequence encodes CASSLLGQGARSPLHF.

The gene calls are TRBV6-1 and TRBJ2-3; D perhaps matches TRBD1 (5 bases). The CDR3 length is 12 residues. V was clipped by 5 bases and J by 6 bases, with 9 bases between them. Per germline, CDR1 MNHNS and CDR2 SASEGT. CDR3 loop: CASSPDSDTQYF. Here the CDR3 DNA reads TGTGCCAGCAGTCCAGACAGTGATACGCAGTATTTT.

This sequence joins TRBV10-3 and TRBJ1-1; unclear D gene. Germline V CDR1 and CDR2: ENHRY, SYGVKD. V lost 3 bases and J 1 base, leaving 3 bases between the germline ends. The CDR3 runs 12 residues. The CDR3 nucleotides are TGTGCCATCAGTGAACAGAACACTGAAGCTTTCTTT. This gives the protein CAISEQNTEAFF.

This chain connects TRBV2 to TRBJ2-1; 14 bases line up with TRBD2. The ends lost 8 bases at V and 9 bases at J; junction bases unmatched: 3. The CDR3 is made up of 13 amino acids. Germline lookup yields CDR1 SNHLY and CDR2 FYNNEI. The CDR3 coding sequence is TGTGCCAGCGGACTAGCGGGGGGCGGTGAGCAGTTCTTC. Translating gives CASGLAGGGEQFF.

In DNA, the CDR3 is TGCGCCAGCAGCTTGGCCCCGGGGGGGGTCGAGACCCAGTACTTC. Protein product: CASSLAPGGVETQYF. The chain links TRBV5-1 to TRBJ2-5; 8 positions match TRBD2. Per germline, CDR1 SGHRS and CDR2 YFSETQ. There are 15 residues in the CDR3. Trimming cost V 0 bases and J 5 bases; bases outside gene matches: 6.

The rearrangement uses TRBV11-3 and TRBJ2-6; maybe TRBD1 (5 bases). The V gene's germline CDR1 is SGHNT and CDR2 YENEEA. The CDR3 has 18 residues. V lost 6 bases and J 7 bases, leaving 25 bases between the germline ends. The CDR3 reads CASSSTKTPLTEANVLTF. Written as DNA, the CDR3 is TGTGCCAGCAGTTCGACCAAGACACCGCTGACAGAAGCCAACGTCCTGACTTTC.

The chain combines TRBV2 with TRBJ2-5; D is unclear. CDR1 is SNHLY, CDR2 FYNNEI, per germline. This CDR3 region has 12 residues. V lost 7 bases, J lost 7 bases, and 13 bases lay in between. The CDR3 region has the DNA TGTGCCAGCAAGGGCCCGGGTGGGACCCAGTACTTC. It codes for CASKGPGGTQYF.

The chain joins TRBV7-2 to TRBJ2-7, with 8 bases aligning to TRBD2. With 1 base clipped from V and 2 bases from J, the junction kept 4 bases outside the gene matches. Germline V gene sequence: CDR1 SGHTA, CDR2 FQGNSA. CDR3 length: 15 residues. CDR3 DNA sequence: TGTGCCAGCAGCTTAGAGACTAGCGTTACCTACGAGCAGTACTTC. Translation: CASSLETSVTYEQYF.

V usage is TRBV6-6 and J usage is TRBJ1-1; 10 positions agree with TRBD1. There are 14 residues in the CDR3. V lost 6 bases and J lost 12; bases outside the gene matches: 13. The germline V gene has CDR1 MNHNY and CDR2 SVGAGI (reference sequence). CDR3 sequence (DNA): TGTGCCAGCAGGACCCCGGGACAGGGGATGATGACTTTCTTT. Translated: CASRTPGQGMMTFF.

The chain recombines TRBV12-5 with TRBJ2-3; D is uncertain. This CDR3 contains 17 residues. CDR1 and CDR2 from the germline V gene are LGHNT and FRNRAP. V was clipped by 1 base and J by 4 bases, with 18 bases between them. CDR3 region: CASGLEPSFGVADTQYF. CDR3 DNA: TGTGCTAGTGGTTTGGAACCAAGTTTTGGGGTCGCAGATACGCAGTATTTT.

CDR3 region: CASSLSGRAETGELFF. The DNA for the CDR3 is TGTGCCAGCAGCCTTAGCGGGAGGGCCGAAACCGGGGAGCTGTTTTTT. The rearrangement joins TRBV7-8 to TRBJ2-2; 11 bases agree with TRBD2. Unmatched junction bases numbered 7, after V lost 5 bases and J lost 5 bases. The CDR3 loop spans 16 amino acids. Germline V gene sequence: CDR1 SGHVS, CDR2 FQNEAQ.

On this clone: At one end the junction does not follow the germline gene, possibly because of a read error. The chain combines TRBV6-1 with TRBJ2-7; D is undetermined. The length of the CDR3 is 13 residues. Germline loops: CDR1 MNHNS, CDR2 SASEGT. This chain's CDR3 is CATSQAASYEQYF. CDR3 DNA: TGTGCCACCAGTCAGGCAGCCTCCTACGAGCAGTACTTC.

The genes are TRBV5-1 and TRBJ1-1; 7 nucleotides line up with TRBD1. This CDR3 has 14 amino acids. Germline CDR1 is SGHRS and CDR2 is YFSETQ. J lost 4 bases, V lost 6 bases, and 9 bases had no gene match. CDR3 in amino acids: CASNRGEVVTEAFF. CDR3 coding DNA: TGCGCCAGCAACAGGGGTGAAGTTGTCACTGAAGCTTTCTTT.

The chain combines TRBV4-1 with TRBJ2-3, with a weak D call TRBD1 (6 bases). There are 12 residues in the CDR3. Looked up from germline, CDR1 is MGHRA and CDR2 is YSYEKL. V gave up 1 base and J gave up 15 bases, with 14 bases separating them. The CDR3 region has the DNA TGCGCCAGCAGCCAAGTAGGGACAACCGTCTATTTT. Translated: CASSQVGTTVYF.

CDR3 loop: CASSFGYGYTF. DNA for the CDR3: TGTGCCAGCAGCTTCGGTTATGGCTACACCTTC. The rearrangement links TRBV5-6 to TRBJ1-2, with unresolved D. Deletions cut 2 bases from V and 5 bases from J, with 4 bases between. Germline V lookup: CDR1 SGHDT, CDR2 YYEEEE. This CDR3 region has 11 residues.

The chain employs TRBV29-1 and TRBJ1-4; D is possibly TRBD1 (5 bases). Germline V gives CDR1 SQVTM, CDR2 ANQGSEA. The CDR3 is made up of 14 amino acids. V was trimmed by 6 bases and J by 5 bases, leaving 16 bases between them. CDR3 sequence (DNA): TGCAGCGTCGCTTCAGGGTCGGGCAATGAAAAACTGTTTTTT. This gives the protein CSVASGSGNEKLFF.

The J gene is TRBJ2-2, the V gene TRBV18; tentatively, D is TRBD2 (5 bases). Germline V lookup: CDR1 KGHSH, CDR2 LQKENI. Trimming removed 4 bases from V and 0 bases from J, with 9 bases in between. The CDR3 covers 15 residues. CDR3 amino acids: CASSQREPNTGELFF. The CDR3 DNA sequence: TGTGCCAGCTCACAAAGGGAGCCGAACACCGGGGAGCTGTTTTTT.

CDR3 sequence reads: CASSRGQFFMNTEAFF. CDR3 in DNA: TGTGCCAGCAGCCGGGGACAGTTCTTCATGAACACTGAAGCTTTCTTT. This chain joins TRBV11-3 and TRBJ1-1; 7 nucleotides align to TRBD1. With 5 bases clipped from V and 0 bases from J, the junction kept 9 bases outside the gene matches. The V gene's germline CDR1 is SGHNT and CDR2 YENEEA. The length of the CDR3 is 16 residues.

V gene TRBV5-5 combines with J gene TRBJ1-2, with D maybe TRBD1 (6 bases). The CDR3 spans 15 residues. V shed 1 base and J shed 0 bases, with 10 bases lying between them. Germline V gene sequence: CDR1 SGHKS, CDR2 YYEKEE (reference sequence). The CDR3 protein is CASSLFGGANYGYTF. Written as DNA, the CDR3 is TGTGCCAGCAGCTTGTTTGGGGGCGCTAACTATGGCTACACCTTC.

The gene calls are TRBV9 and TRBJ1-1; D gene unclear. The CDR3 sequence is 18 residues long. V gave up 4 bases and J gave up 1 base, with 23 bases separating them. Germline loops: CDR1 SGDLS, CDR2 YYNGEE. Written as DNA, the CDR3 is TGTGCCAGCAGCCCCCACCCCGTCGGCGTTATGGGGAACACTGAAGCTTTCTTT. It codes for CASSPHPVGVMGNTEAFF.